Listed below are T cell receptor beta chains from one sample, sequenced in a study of control samples from healthy donors and cancer patients. Method: immunoSEQ multiplex PCR; TCRdb's copy keeps in-frame clones and lacks some. The sample holds 150,000 or so clones, roughly 94% seen once. Sequenced input: blood. The receptor set was obtained from a woman aged 40 to 50 in good health. The CDR3 runs from the conserved cysteine through the conserved F or W. A D gene is named only where the DNA matches it firmly. Size is omitted from some rows. Given values are once, few, many or a class for expanded clones.

.,once,TRBV27,14,TRBJ2-7,TGTGCCAGCAGTCGGACGGAGAACTCCTACGAGCAGTACTTC,CASSRTENSYEQYF
TRBD1,once,TRBV7-2,15,TRBJ1-1,TGTGCCAGCAGCTTAGGTCCAGGGGGCTTTACTGAAGCTTTCTTT,CASSLGPGGFTEAFF
.,.,TRBV12-5,12,TRBJ1-1,TGTGCTAGTGACCTCGAGAACACTGAAGCTTTCTTT,CASDLENTEAFF
.,.,TRBV10-3,13,TRBJ2-5,TGTGCCATCAATCGGGGGGCTGGAGAGACCCAGTACTTC,CAINRGAGETQYF
.,.,TRBV4-2,18,TRBJ1-6,TGTGCCAGCAGCCAAGATTTAAGCCAGATCGAATATAATTCACCCCTCCACTTT,CASSQDLSQIEYNSPLHF
.,.,TRBV20-1,13,TRBJ2-7,TGCAGTGCTGGTGGGGTGAACAGCGTCGAGCAGTACTTC,CSAGGVNSVEQYF
TRBD1,.,TRBV30,16,TRBJ1-5,TGTGCCTGGAGTGGCCCCGGGACAGGGGGGGGTCAGCCCCAGCATTTT,CAWSGPGTGGGQPQHF
.,once,TRBV6-4,15,TRBJ2-1,TGTGCCAGCAGTGCACTCCCGGGAACGGGGAATGAGCAGTTCTTC,CASSALPGTGNEQFF
.,.,TRBV29-1,14,TRBJ2-1,TGCAGCGTTGAATTGGGGGGCTTTTACAATGAGCAGTTCTTC,CSVELGGFYNEQFF
.,.,TRBV6-2/TRBV6-3,14,TRBJ2-5,TGTGCCAGCAGTTGGCAGGGGAACCAAGAGACCCAGTACTTC,CASSWQGNQETQYF
.,once,TRBV6-1,18,TRBJ1-1,TGTGCCAGCAGTGCCATCGGCGGCAGGGTACACATGAACACTGAAGCTTTCTTT,CASSAIGGRVHMNTEAFF
.,.,TRBV29-1,12,TRBJ2-3,TGCAGCGTGGGGAGTTCAGCAGATACGCAGTATTTT,CSVGSSADTQYF
TRBD1,.,TRBV9,14,TRBJ1-6,TGTGCCAGCAGAGCCGGGACAGCTAATTCACCCCTCCACTTT,CASRAGTANSPLHF
.,.,TRBV27,11,TRBJ2-7,TGTGCCAGCATTGGGAGTGGGGTGCTGTACTTC,CASIGSGVLYF
.,.,TRBV11-1,13,TRBJ2-7,TGTGCCAGCAGCTTTGCGGTAGCCTACGAGCAGTACTTC,CASSFAVAYEQYF
.,.,TRBV15,15,TRBJ1-4,TGTGCCACCACTCACCAAGTCGCAGCTAATGAAAAACTGTTTTTT,CATTHQVAANEKLFF
TRBD1,.,TRBV6-1,15,TRBJ1-2,TGTGCCAGCAGTGAAGTTGAGACAGGGTTCTATGGCTACACCTTC,CASSEVETGFYGYTF
TRBD2,.,TRBV27,16,TRBJ2-3,TGTGCCAGCAGTTTGTTCAGCGGGAGGGGCACAGATACGCAGTATTTT,CASSLFSGRGTDTQYF
.,once,TRBV29-1,11,TRBJ2-5,TGCAGCGTTGCTTACCAAGAGACCCAGTACTTC,CSVAYQETQYF
.,.,TRBV5-1,14,TRBJ2-5,TGCGCCAGCAGCTTTCAGGTCGCAAGGGAGACCCAGTACTTC,CASSFQVARETQYF
.,once,TRBV18,14,TRBJ1-5,TGTGCCAGCTCAACGGGGGCGGGGAATCAGCCCCAGCATTTT,CASSTGAGNQPQHF
TRBD2,.,TRBV6-1,15,TRBJ2-1,TGTGCCAGCAGTGAAGCAGCGGGGGATTACCATGAGCAGTTCTTC,CASSEAAGDYHEQFF
.,.,TRBV3-1/TRBV3-2,16,TRBJ1-4,TGTGCCAGCAGCCAAAGGCCCGTTCGGGAGATTGAAAAACTGTTTTTT,CASSQRPVREIEKLFF
TRBD2,.,TRBV5-1,15,TRBJ2-5,TGCGCCAGCAGCCATGGGACTAGCGTTCAAGAGACCCAGTACTTC,CASSHGTSVQETQYF
.,.,TRBV18,15,TRBJ2-3,TGTGCCAGCTCACCAGCCCAGGGCAGCACAGATACGCAGTATTTT,CASSPAQGSTDTQYF
TRBD1,.,TRBV2,14,TRBJ1-2,TGTGCCAGCAGTGACTTGGGCAGGGGGGCTGGCTACACCTTC,CASSDLGRGAGYTF
.,.,TRBV20-1,14,TRBJ2-3,TGCAGTGCTAGTGCTCAGGGTGGCACAGATACGCAGTATTTT,CSASAQGGTDTQYF
TRBD1,.,TRBV7-2,15,TRBJ1-5,TGTGCCAGCAGCGTGTACGGGGACAGTAATCAGCCCCAGCATTTT,CASSVYGDSNQPQHF
.,.,TRBV9,14,TRBJ1-2,TGTGCCAGCAGCCCTCTGACAGAGAGGTCTGGCTACACCTTC,CASSPLTERSGYTF
TRBD1,once,TRBV2,15,TRBJ1-1,TGTGCCAGCAGTTTCCCCGGGACAGGGAACACTGAAGCTTTCTTT,CASSFPGTGNTEAFF
TRBD1,.,TRBV9,15,TRBJ1-2,TGTGCCAGCAGCGTCGGACAGGGGCCCGGGAATGGCTACACCTTC,CASSVGQGPGNGYTF
TRBD1,.,TRBV6-2/TRBV6-3,16,TRBJ2-1,TGTGCCAGCAGTTACCGGACAGGGTTTACCTACAATGAGCAGTTCTTC,CASSYRTGFTYNEQFF
.,.,TRBV11-2,16,TRBJ2-7,TGTGCCAGCAGCTTAGATCTGAGGGGAGCATACTACGAGCAGTACTTC,CASSLDLRGAYYEQYF
.,.,TRBV10-1,16,TRBJ2-5,TGCGCCAGCAGCTCCGACAGGACCCTAAGCCAAGAGACCCAGTACTTC,CASSSDRTLSQETQYF
.,once,TRBV7-2,17,TRBJ2-5,TGTGCCAGCAGCCCCCGGCAGGGGGGGTGGTACCAAGAGACCCAGTACTTC,CASSPRQGGWYQETQYF
.,.,TRBV15,16,TRBJ1-1,TGTGCCACCAGGGGGGGGGTCCTTCCCCCGAACACTGAAGCTTTCTTT,CATRGGVLPPNTEAFF
TRBD1,.,TRBV4-1,16,TRBJ2-7,TGCGCCAGCAGCCACAGACCGGGACAGGGGCATTTGGGGCAGTACTTC,CASSHRPGQGHLGQYF
TRBD2,.,TRBV30,13,TRBJ2-5,TGTGCCTGGAGTGTACTAGCGGAAGAGACCCAGTACTTC,CAWSVLAEETQYF
.,once,TRBV29-1,13,TRBJ2-5,TGCAGCGTTGAAGGAGGAAGAGGAGAGACCCAGTACTTC,CSVEGGRGETQYF
.,.,TRBV20-1,10,TRBJ2-7,TGCAGTGCGGGGATACGGGAGCAGTACTTC,CSAGIREQYF
.,.,TRBV29-1,14,TRBJ1-2,TGCAGCGTTGAACCGGCATGGCAGCGCTATGGCTACACCTTC,CSVEPAWQRYGYTF
.,.,TRBV4-3,16,TRBJ2-7,TGCGCCAGCAGCCAAGTAAACGGTGGGATAGGTTACGAGCAGTACTTC,CASSQVNGGIGYEQYF
.,.,TRBV5-6,14,TRBJ1-4,TGTGCCAGCAGCTTGTACGGGGGGGTTGAAAAACTGTTTTTT,CASSLYGGVEKLFF
TRBD1,.,TRBV27,16,TRBJ1-2,TGTGCCAGCAGTTTTTCAAGGGACAGGGCCTTCTATGGCTACACCTTC,CASSFSRDRAFYGYTF
.,once,TRBV19,13,TRBJ2-7,TGTGCCAGTAGTATCTCCAGATTCTACGAGCAGTACTTC,CASSISRFYEQYF
.,.,TRBV6-6,14,TRBJ1-5,TGTGCCAGCAGTTACCTGGGCCTCGGGCAGCCCCAGCATTTT,CASSYLGLGQPQHF
.,.,TRBV10-2,14,TRBJ1-3,TGCGCCAGCAGACAGGGAAATTCGGGAAACACCATATATTTT,CASRQGNSGNTIYF
.,.,TRBV5-3,15,TRBJ1-1,TGTGCCAGAAGCTTGGGAAGTATTAAGAACACTGAAGCTTTCTTT,CARSLGSIKNTEAFF
TRBD2,.,TRBV9,16,TRBJ2-5,TGTGCCAGCAGCGTCGGGACTAGCGGTTTCCAAGAGACCCAGTACTTC,CASSVGTSGFQETQYF
.,once,TRBV3-1/TRBV3-2,15,TRBJ1-1,TGTGCCAGCAGCCAAGTAGGCGGAGTGAACACTGAAGCTTTCTTT,CASSQVGGVNTEAFF
.,.,TRBV4-2,14,TRBJ1-2,TGTGCCAGCAGCCAAGATAGCACTAACTATGGCTACACCTTC,CASSQDSTNYGYTF
.,.,TRBV11-2,15,TRBJ2-1,TGTGCCAGCAGCGAGACTAGGCTTGGGGCCAATGAGCAGTTCTTC,CASSETRLGANEQFF
.,few,TRBV6-5,12,TRBJ2-5,TGTGCCAGCAGCCGCTTCGGGGAGACCCAGTACTTC,CASSRFGETQYF